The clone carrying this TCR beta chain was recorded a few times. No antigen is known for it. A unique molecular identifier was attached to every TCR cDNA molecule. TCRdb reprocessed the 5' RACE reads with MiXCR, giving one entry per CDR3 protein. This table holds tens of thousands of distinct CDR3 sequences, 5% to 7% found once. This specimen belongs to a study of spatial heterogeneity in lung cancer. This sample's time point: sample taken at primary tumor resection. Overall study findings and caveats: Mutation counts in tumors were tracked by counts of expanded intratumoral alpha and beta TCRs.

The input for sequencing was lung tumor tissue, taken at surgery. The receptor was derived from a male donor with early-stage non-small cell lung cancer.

Written as DNA, the CDR3 is TGTGCCAGCAGCTTCAGCGGGACAGCTTATCAGGAGCAGTACTTC. Translating gives CASSFSGTAYQEQYF. The chain recombines TRBV2 with TRBJ2-7; either TRBD1 or TRBD2 may supply D (7 bases each). CDR1 SNHLY and CDR2 FYNNEI come from the germline V gene. This CDR3 comprises 15 residues. V was cut by 6 bases and J by 7 bases, with 22 bases left in between. Variable domain in full (rest from reference TRBV2 and TRBJ2-7): EPEVTQTPSHQVTQMGQEVILRCVPISNHLYFYWYRQILGQKVEFLVSFYNNEISEKSEIFDDQFSVERPDGSNFTLKIRSTKLEDSAMYFCASSFSGTAYQEQYFGPGTRLTVT.